This T cell receptor (beta chain) is from a study of blood T cell repertoires in COVID-19. For the study at large: COVID-19 samples collected from the United States, Italy and Spain covered acute and convalescent phases. In each case, the material was cDNA or gDNA derived from T cells, B-cell-depleted T cells, or PBMCs.

The germline CDR1 and CDR2 sequences are LNHDA and SQIVND (reference sequence). The CDR3 sequence is 15 residues long. The V gene lost 4 bases and the J gene lost 3 bases, with 14 bases spanning the gap. Original processing notes: For nucleated cells, counts were estimated from reference gene primer amplification. Profiled with immunoSEQ multiplex PCR; TCRdb holds only in-frame clones, not every one. V and J calls and clone size are as listed in that table; D and trimming were resolved from the DNA. This sample has 150,000 or so clones, with less than 90% found just once. J is TRBJ2-3 and V is TRBV19; D gene ambiguous. Sequencing was performed on peripheral blood. The TCR sequence derives from a human donor in a cohort sampled during active COVID-19. CDR3 DNA: TGTGCCAGTAGTAGGCCTAGGAGTCTTACAGATACGCAGTATTTT. The encoded protein is CASSRPRSLTDTQYF.